The 31 T cell receptor beta chains reported below all come from one sample, sequenced in a study of blood T cell repertoires in COVID-19. TCRdb keeps only in-frame clones here, not all; method: immunoSEQ multiplex PCR. The sample comprises 88,000 or so clones, over 75% of which are singletons, and around 4.1% rests with the top ten. The source material was peripheral blood. These receptors were taken from a man in his 60s with acute or convalescent COVID-19.

This rearrangement joins TRBV5-4 to TRBJ2-1; 11 nucleotides agree with TRBD2. The trim removed 3 bases at V and 3 bases at J, leaving 5 bases unmatched. The CDR3 sequence is 16 residues long. CDR1 and CDR2 from the germline V gene are SGHNT and YYREEE (reference sequence). The CDR3 reads CASSSGTSGLYNEQFF. CDR3 DNA sequence: TGTGCCAGCAGCTCCGGGACTAGCGGCCTCTACAATGAGCAGTTCTTC.

The chain employs TRBV7-6 and TRBJ2-5; 11 nucleotides align to TRBD1. Germline V CDR1 and CDR2: SGHVS, FNYEAQ. The CDR3 runs to 17 residues. V was pared by 1 base and J by 5 bases, with 9 bases of the junction left unmatched. The CDR3 region has the DNA TGTGCCAGCAGCTTAGTTGTGGGACAGGGGGGATTTGAGACCCAGTACTTC. Translation: CASSLVVGQGGFETQYF. Variable domain in full (rest from reference TRBV7-6 and TRBJ2-5): GAGVSQSPRYKVTKRGQDVALRCDPISGHVSLYWYRQALGQGPEFLTYFNYEAQQDKSGLPNDRFSAERPEGSISTLTIQRTEQRDSAMYRCASSLVVGQGGFETQYFGPGTRLLVL.

The chain is built from TRBV11-2 and TRBJ2-3, with D possibly being TRBD1 (5 bases). This CDR3 is 16 amino acids long. The germline V gene has CDR1 SGHAT and CDR2 FQNNGV. Trimming took off 5 bases at V and 2 bases at J, with 17 bases between the two ends. DNA of the CDR3: TGTGCCAGCAGCGTTTATAGGGGAACCGTCACAGATACGCAGTATTTT. Its translation is CASSVYRGTVTDTQYF.

The chain carries TRBV3-1 (or the pseudogene TRBV3-2) and TRBJ2-7; 12 bases match TRBD2. The germline CDR1 and CDR2 sequences are LGHDT and YNNKEL (reference sequence). The V gene end was trimmed by 4 bases and the J gene end by 2 bases; junction bases not matched to a gene: 9. The CDR3 sequence is 17 residues long. DNA of the CDR3: TGTGCCAGCAGCCCCGGGACTAGCGGGCGGAGCCCCTACGAGCAGTACTTC. This translates into CASSPGTSGRSPYEQYF.

In its sample, this clone was seen once. The chain employs TRBV19 and TRBJ2-2; D is possibly TRBD2 (6 bases). The V gene lost 7 bases and the J gene lost 5 bases, with 14 bases spanning the gap. The CDR3 contains 14 residues. CDR1 LNHDA and CDR2 SQIVND come from the germline V gene (reference sequence). CDR3 amino acids: CASNSPGGTGELFF. Here the CDR3 DNA reads TGTGCCAGTAATTCCCCCGGGGGTACCGGGGAGCTGTTTTTT. Full variable domain (outside the CDR3, taken from reference TRBV19 and TRBJ2-2): DGGITQSPKYLFRKEGQNVTLSCEQNLNHDAMYWYRQDPGQGLRLIYYSQIVNDFQKGDIAEGYSVSREKKESFPLTVTSAQKNPTAFYLCASNSPGGTGELFFGEGSRLTVL.

The chain is built from TRBV21-1 and TRBJ2-3; the D call in the table, TRBD2, was not verified against the DNA. TRBV21-1 is designated a pseudogene. The CDR3 length is 16 residues. The CDR3 DNA reads as TGTGCCAGCAGCAAAGGGACTAGCGGGGGCACAGATACGCAGTATTTT. This codes for CASSKGTSGGTDTQYF.

The chain joins TRBV5-1 to TRBJ2-1, with 11 bases identical to TRBD1. Losses at the gene ends were 3 bases for V and 6 bases for J; bases not matched to a gene: 5. Looked up from germline, CDR1 is SGHRS and CDR2 is YFSETQ. This CDR3 is built from 15 residues. This CDR3 reads CASSWGTGGINEQFF. CDR3 sequence (DNA): TGCGCCAGCAGCTGGGGGACAGGGGGAATCAATGAGCAGTTCTTC.

With regard to this clone: In this CDR3 the conserved last residue, phenylalanine or tryptophan, is missing, so a read error is likely. The DNA is left out, because the CDR3 cannot be placed on it with certainty; the CDR3 is given as TCRdb lists it. The V call is TRBV3-1 (or the pseudogene TRBV3-2), the J call TRBJ1-1. CDR1 and CDR2 from the germline V gene are LGHDT and YNNKEL (reference sequence). The CDR3 spans 12 amino acids, including both terminal residues. The CDR3: CASSQDDRGGRI.

Only a few counts were recorded for this clone. This sequence joins TRBV19 and TRBJ2-3; 7 bases map to TRBD2. The CDR3 has 14 amino acids. With V trimmed by 6 bases and J by 6 bases, 9 bases remained unmatched. The germline V gene encodes CDR1 LNHDA and CDR2 SQIVND (reference sequence). This CDR3 is CASSKELASDTQYF. Here the CDR3 DNA reads TGTGCCAGTAGCAAAGAACTAGCGTCCGATACGCAGTATTTT.

The rearrangement links TRBV30 to TRBJ1-6; D remains ambiguous. Trimming shortened V by 3 bases and J by 0 bases, and 6 bases separated the two germline ends. CDR1 and CDR2 (germline): GTSNPN, SVGIG (reference sequence). This CDR3 contains 14 residues. The CDR3 sequence is CAWRESSYNSPLHF. In nucleotides, the CDR3 is TGTGCCTGGAGAGAGAGCTCCTATAATTCACCCCTCCACTTT. The full variable domain, rest sourced from reference TRBV30 and TRBJ1-6, is SQTIHQWPATLVQPVGSPLSLECTVEGTSNPNLYWYRQAAGRGLQLLFYSVGIGQISSEVPQNLSASRPQDRQFILSSKKLLLSDSGFYLCAWRESSYNSPLHFGNGTRLTVT.

The CDR3 here is CASSHTSGSYDEQFF. Written as DNA, the CDR3 is TGTGCCAGCAGCCACACAAGCGGGAGTTACGATGAGCAGTTCTTC. The rearrangement joins TRBV7-9 to TRBJ2-1; 8 bases align to TRBD2. This CDR3 is 15 amino acids long. Unmatched junction bases numbered 11, after V lost 5 bases and J lost 8 bases. Germline V CDR1 and CDR2: SEHNR, FQNEAQ (reference sequence).

The J gene is TRBJ2-1, the V gene TRBV2, with TRBD2 as a possible D gene (8 bases). From germline, CDR1 is SNHLY and CDR2 FYNNEI. This CDR3 region has 15 residues. The V gene lost 6 bases and the J gene lost 7 bases, with 19 bases spanning the gap. This CDR3 is CASRPGRGRANEQFF. DNA of the CDR3: TGTGCCAGCAGACCCGGGAGGGGGCGGGCAAATGAGCAGTTCTTC.

This clone has a count of ten or more. The chain uses TRBV4-2 and TRBJ2-7; 8 bases map to TRBD2. With V trimmed by 4 bases and J by 0 bases, 11 bases remained unmatched. Germline CDR1 and CDR2: LGHNA and YNFKEQ. The CDR3 extends over 17 amino acids. CDR3 sequence reads: CASSLGGAGGLSYEQYF. CDR3 DNA sequence: TGTGCCAGCAGCCTGGGAGGGGCGGGGGGACTCTCCTACGAGCAGTACTTC.

The V gene is TRBV29-1, the J gene TRBJ1-2; maybe TRBD1 (5 bases). The CDR3 is made up of 13 amino acids. Trimming stripped 0 bases from V and 6 bases from J, with 11 bases between. Germline CDR1 is SQVTM and CDR2 is ANQGSEA. Written as DNA, the CDR3 is TGCAGCGTTGAAGACCGGGGGAAACATGGCTACACCTTC. Residues: CSVEDRGKHGYTF.

The gene calls are TRBV6-5 and TRBJ2-7; possible D gene TRBD2, 6 bases. Per the germline V gene, CDR1 is MNHEY and CDR2 is SVGAGI. V was pared by 6 bases and J by 7 bases, with 19 bases between. This CDR3 comprises 14 residues. CDR3 sequence (DNA): TGTGCCAGCAGACTAAGGCGGGGACGCGAGGAGCAGTACTTC. Its protein product is CASRLRRGREEQYF.

The table lists this clone with a few counts. The V call is TRBV19, the J call TRBJ2-2; the match to TRBD2 covers 13 bases. This CDR3 has 19 residues. The germline V gene encodes CDR1 LNHDA and CDR2 SQIVND (reference sequence). The ends lost 3 bases at V and 0 bases at J; junction bases unmatched: 7. The CDR3 protein is CASSIGTSGDFANTGELFF. The CDR3 region has the DNA TGTGCCAGTAGTATCGGGACTAGCGGGGACTTTGCGAACACCGGGGAGCTGTTTTTT.

The chain links TRBV2 to TRBJ1-1, with no clear D. Germline V gene lookup returns CDR1 SNHLY and CDR2 FYNNEI. V gave up 10 bases and J gave up 7 bases, with 22 bases separating them. This CDR3 is 14 amino acids long. The CDR3 bases are TGTGCCACTACCCCGGGGAAAGGAGCTATTGAAGCTTTCTTT. Translation gives CATTPGKGAIEAFF.

The chain joins TRBV9 to TRBJ2-4; 8 bases line up with TRBD2. V lost 0 bases to trimming and J lost 14 bases; unmatched junction nucleotides: 7. CDR1 SGDLS and CDR2 YYNGEE come from the germline V gene. CDR3 size: 13 residues. CDR3 protein: CASSVGPGRGEYF. Written as DNA, the CDR3 is TGTGCCAGCAGCGTAGGTCCAGGGCGGGGGGAGTACTTC.

The chain is built from TRBV30 and TRBJ2-5; 10 nucleotides match TRBD2. Losses at the gene ends were 5 bases for V and 5 bases for J; bases not matched to a gene: 8. From germline, CDR1 is GTSNPN and CDR2 SVGIG (reference sequence). The CDR3 has 14 residues. The CDR3 sequence is CAWGLAGVGETQYF. CDR3 DNA: TGTGCCTGGGGCCTAGCGGGGGTTGGGGAGACCCAGTACTTC.

The chain employs TRBV5-1 and TRBJ2-1, with 13 bases lining up with TRBD2. CDR1 is SGHRS and CDR2 is YFSETQ in the germline V gene. After removal of 4 bases from V and 5 bases from J, the junction contained 6 bases not matched to a gene. CDR3 length: 16 amino acids. The CDR3 DNA sequence: TGCGCCAGCAGCCCAAGGACTAGCGGGGGTAACAATGAGCAGTTCTTC. As protein: CASSPRTSGGNNEQFF. The full variable domain, in which reference TRBV5-1 and TRBJ2-1 provide the parts outside the CDR3, is KAGVTQTPRYLIKTRGQQVTLSCSPISGHRSVSWYQQTPGQGLQFLFEYFSETQRNKGNFPGRFSGRQFSNSRSEMNVSTLELGDSALYLCASSPRTSGGNNEQFFGPGTRLTVL.

The chain carries TRBV19 and TRBJ1-5, with D tentatively TRBD1 (5 bases). The V and J ends lost 3 bases and 5 bases respectively, with 17 bases between them. This CDR3 is built from 16 residues. Germline V gene sequence: CDR1 LNHDA, CDR2 SQIVND (reference sequence). CDR3 nucleotide sequence: TGTGCCAGTAGTATTTTTACAGGTCTTAATGATCAGCCCCAGCATTTT. This encodes CASSIFTGLNDQPQHF.

The chain is built from TRBV10-1 and TRBJ1-1; tentatively, D is TRBD1 (6 bases). The V gene's germline CDR1 is WNHNN and CDR2 SYGVQD (reference sequence). V was cut by 8 bases and J by 7 bases, with 26 bases left in between. The length of the CDR3 is 16 residues. The DNA of the CDR3 is TGCGCCAGCCACGCCCCAGGGGTACCAAGCCTTTTTGAAGCTTTCTTT. It yields the protein CASHAPGVPSLFEAFF.

The chain joins TRBV5-4 to TRBJ2-7, with a weak D call TRBD2 (6 bases). Per germline, CDR1 SGHNT and CDR2 YYREEE (reference sequence). Trimming cost V 4 bases and J 2 bases, with 19 bases left between them. This CDR3 has 16 amino acids. The CDR3 coding sequence is TGTGCCAGCAGCCCCGGTCCCGAATGGAGGGCCTACGAGCAGTACTTC. Amino acids: CASSPGPEWRAYEQYF.

V usage is TRBV27 and J usage is TRBJ2-1; 12 positions agree with TRBD2. The CDR3 has 16 residues. Germline lookup yields CDR1 MNHEY and CDR2 SMNVEV (reference sequence). With 5 bases clipped from V and 2 bases from J, the junction kept 4 bases outside the gene matches. CDR3 nucleotide sequence: TGTGCCAGCAGTAAAGCTAGCGGGAGGGCCTACAATGAGCAGTTCTTC. This codes for CASSKASGRAYNEQFF.

The chain uses TRBV5-1 and TRBJ2-7; D possibly corresponds to TRBD1 (6 bases). CDR1 and CDR2 from the germline V gene are SGHRS and YFSETQ. This CDR3 has 13 residues. V lost 0 bases and J 7 bases, leaving 11 bases between the germline ends. Written as DNA, the CDR3 is TGCGCCAGCAGCTTGGGACAGGCTATGGAGCAGTACTTC. This encodes CASSLGQAMEQYF. Complete variable domain (other parts from reference TRBV5-1 and TRBJ2-7): KAGVTQTPRYLIKTRGQQVTLSCSPISGHRSVSWYQQTPGQGLQFLFEYFSETQRNKGNFPGRFSGRQFSNSRSEMNVSTLELGDSALYLCASSLGQAMEQYFGPGTRLTVT.

The gene calls are TRBV12-3 or TRBV12-4 and TRBJ2-7; D unclear. The CDR3 covers 13 residues. V shed 2 bases and J shed 3 bases, with 8 bases lying between them. The CDR3 DNA sequence: TGTGCCAGCAGTTTAAGGCTAGTCTACGAGCAGTACTTC. Translating gives CASSLRLVYEQYF.

The rearrangement uses TRBV5-4 and TRBJ2-5; 8 positions agree with TRBD2. Trimming cost V 10 bases and J 2 bases; bases outside gene matches: 10. From germline, CDR1 is SGHNT and CDR2 YYREEE (reference sequence). The CDR3 runs 14 residues. In DNA, the CDR3 is TGTGCCGGTAAATACGGGACTAGACAAGAGACCCAGTACTTC. Its translation: CAGKYGTRQETQYF.

For the CDR3, the DNA is TGTGCCAGCAGTTCCCTAAGTTTGGGCGACGTGAACACTGAAGCTTTCTTT. This gives the protein CASSSLSLGDVNTEAFF. V is TRBV25-1 and J is TRBJ1-1; D remains ambiguous. The CDR3 totals 17 residues. V dropped 5 bases and J dropped 0 bases, with 19 bases sitting between them. In germline, CDR1 is MGHDK, CDR2 SYGVNS.

The chain recombines TRBV4-1 with TRBJ2-2; TRBD2 matches at 13 bases. V gave up 4 bases and J gave up 3 bases; unmatched junction bases: 5. Germline CDR1 reads MGHRA; CDR2 reads YSYEKL. CDR3 length: 17 residues. The CDR3: CASSLLAGGPDTGELFF. CDR3 bases: TGCGCCAGCAGCCTACTAGCGGGGGGGCCGGACACCGGGGAGCTGTTTTTT.

This chain uses TRBV19 with TRBJ2-7; D is ambiguous. The CDR3 is 14 residues long. V dropped 6 bases and J dropped 6 bases, with 18 bases sitting between them. CDR1 and CDR2 from the germline V gene are LNHDA and SQIVND (reference sequence). CDR3 protein: CASSVRQVNSEQYF. The CDR3 DNA follows: TGTGCCAGTAGCGTTCGTCAGGTTAACTCCGAGCAGTACTTC.

The genes are TRBV6-2 or TRBV6-3 and TRBJ1-2, with a weak D call TRBD1 (5 bases). The V end lost 0 bases, the J end lost 8 bases, and 10 bases lay between the germline ends. The CDR3 has 13 residues. CDR1 and CDR2 from the germline V gene are MNHEY and SVGEGT. CDR3 in DNA: TGTGCCAGCAGTTACTCATCTAGGGGCGGCTACACCTTC. Its protein is CASSYSSRGGYTF.